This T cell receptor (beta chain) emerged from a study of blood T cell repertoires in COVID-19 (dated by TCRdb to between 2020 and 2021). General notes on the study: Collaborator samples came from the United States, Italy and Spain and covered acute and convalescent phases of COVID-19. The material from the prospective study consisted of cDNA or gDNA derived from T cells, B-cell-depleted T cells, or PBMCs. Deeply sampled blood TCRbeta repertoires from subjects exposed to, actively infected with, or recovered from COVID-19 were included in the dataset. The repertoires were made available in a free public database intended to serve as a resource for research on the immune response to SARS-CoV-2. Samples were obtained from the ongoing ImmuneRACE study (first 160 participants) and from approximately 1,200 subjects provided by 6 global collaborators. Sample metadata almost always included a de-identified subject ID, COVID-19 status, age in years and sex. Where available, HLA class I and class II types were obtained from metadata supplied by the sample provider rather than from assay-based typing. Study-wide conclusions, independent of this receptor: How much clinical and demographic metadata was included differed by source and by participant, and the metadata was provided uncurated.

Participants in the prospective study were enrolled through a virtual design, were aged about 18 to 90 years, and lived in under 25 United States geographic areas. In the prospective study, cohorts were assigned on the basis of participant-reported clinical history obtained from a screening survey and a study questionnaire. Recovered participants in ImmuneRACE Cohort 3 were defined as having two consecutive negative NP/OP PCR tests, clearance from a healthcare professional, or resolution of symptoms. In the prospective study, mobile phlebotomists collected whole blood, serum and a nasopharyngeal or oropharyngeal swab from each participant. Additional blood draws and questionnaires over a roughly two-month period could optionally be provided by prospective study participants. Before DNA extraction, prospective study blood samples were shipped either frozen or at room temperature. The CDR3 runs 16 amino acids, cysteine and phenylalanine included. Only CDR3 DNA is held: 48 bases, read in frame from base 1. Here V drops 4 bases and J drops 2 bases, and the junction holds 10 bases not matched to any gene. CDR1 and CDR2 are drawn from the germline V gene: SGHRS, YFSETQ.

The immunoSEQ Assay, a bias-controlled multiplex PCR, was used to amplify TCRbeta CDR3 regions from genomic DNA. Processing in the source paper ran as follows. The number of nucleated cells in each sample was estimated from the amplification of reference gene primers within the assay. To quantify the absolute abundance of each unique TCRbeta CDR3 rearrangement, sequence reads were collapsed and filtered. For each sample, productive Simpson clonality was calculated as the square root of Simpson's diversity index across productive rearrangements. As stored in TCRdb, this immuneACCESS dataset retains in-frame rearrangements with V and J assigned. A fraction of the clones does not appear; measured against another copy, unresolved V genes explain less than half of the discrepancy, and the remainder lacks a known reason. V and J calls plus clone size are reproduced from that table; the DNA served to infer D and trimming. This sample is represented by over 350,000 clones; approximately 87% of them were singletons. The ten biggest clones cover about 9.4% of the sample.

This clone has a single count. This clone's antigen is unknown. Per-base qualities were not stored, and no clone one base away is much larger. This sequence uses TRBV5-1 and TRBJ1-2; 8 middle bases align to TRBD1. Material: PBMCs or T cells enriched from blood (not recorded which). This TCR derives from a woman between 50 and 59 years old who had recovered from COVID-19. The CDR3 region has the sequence CASSAVRSGGNYGYTF. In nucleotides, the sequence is TGCGCCAGCAGCGCCGTGAGGTCAGGGGGCAACTATGGCTACACCTTC.